The clone carrying this T cell receptor (beta chain) was observed a handful of times. No antigen is known for it. The data were taken from a study of response to subunit inactivated influenza vaccine. Study findings and constraints: Authors proposed each seasonal influenza vaccination draws in few new T cells.

Trimming shortened V by 4 bases and J by 0 bases, and 9 bases separated the two germline ends. Germline V gene sequence: CDR1 SNHLY, CDR2 FYNNEI. This CDR3 spans 14 amino acids. A single record per CDR3 protein comes from TCRdb applying MiXCR to the RT-PCR reads. The profile covers 550,000 to 800,000 distinct CDR3 sequences, with approximately 15% appearing a single time and roughly 6.4% taken by the ten largest. The chain couples TRBV2 to TRBJ1-2; D ambiguous. This specimen consisted of PBMCs from blood, obtained approximately 15 days before vaccination. The origin of this receptor is a man in his fifties or sixties who received an inactivated influenza vaccine. The CDR3 loop is CASSASTTNYGYTF. The CDR3 DNA is TGTGCCAGCAGTGCGTCCACGACTAACTATGGCTACACCTTC.